This TCR beta chain was recorded in a study of beta chain features in type 1 diabetes. Expressed TCRB transcripts were sequenced, since all the RNA that had been isolated was reverse transcribed. Here immunoSEQ multiplex PCR was the method, and the copy in TCRdb shows in-frame clones only, minus some. The sample has hundreds of thousands of clones; 15% to 19% are singletons. Trimming cost V 6 bases and J 6 bases; bases outside gene matches: 7. Germline-derived CDR1 and CDR2 are SGHTA and FQGNSA. The CDR3 totals 13 residues. This clone was found a few times. Via the markers CD45RO/CCR7/CD25/CD127/CD95/CD27, stem cell-like memory, regulatory, central memory and naive CD4+ cells were sorted.

The receptor comes from a man between 18 and 35 years old in good health. Sequenced input: naive CD4+ T cells from blood. V usage is TRBV7-2 and J usage is TRBJ1-2; TRBD1 aligns across 7 bases. This CDR3 is CASSAGRGHGYTF. The DNA for the CDR3 is TGTGCCAGCAGTGCTGGGAGGGGGCATGGCTACACCTTC.